A single sample gave rise to the 17 T cell receptor beta chains below, sequenced in a study of T cells after yellow fever vaccination. TCRdb called the 5' RACE reads again in MiXCR, with one record for every CDR3 protein. This table holds more than 200,000 distinct CDR3 sequences, around 3.5% found once. The material was PBMCs, obtained 15 days after the yellow fever booster vaccination. These receptors originate from a young man who received the YFV17D yellow fever vaccine.

This clonotype occurred many times. The CDR3 protein is CASSLASRWNTEAFF. The CDR3 bases are TGCGCCAGCAGCTTGGCTTCCAGATGGAACACTGAAGCTTTCTTT. The rearrangement uses TRBV5-1 and TRBJ1-1, with D hard to call. Germline V lookup: CDR1 SGHRS, CDR2 YFSETQ. V was cut by 0 bases and J by 1 base, with 10 bases left in between. The CDR3 totals 15 residues.

This clonotype was observed at least ten times. This sequence joins TRBV10-3 and TRBJ1-2, with D perhaps TRBD1 (6 bases). This CDR3 comprises 17 residues. The germline V gene encodes CDR1 ENHRY and CDR2 SYGVKD. V was pared by 8 bases and J by 0 bases, with 22 bases between. The CDR3 reads CAIWGSLTGRSNYGYTF. The CDR3 DNA reads as TGTGCCATCTGGGGCTCACTGACAGGCCGATCTAACTATGGCTACACCTTC.

This clonotype was found many times. The chain links TRBV14 to TRBJ2-5, with D uncertain. With 2 bases removed from V and 4 bases from J, the gap between germline ends came to 11 bases. The germline CDR1 and CDR2 sequences are SGHDN and FVKESK. The length of the CDR3 is 14 residues. Written as DNA, the CDR3 is TGTGCCAGCAGCCAATTCCAGACTCCAGAGACCCAGTACTTC. Translation: CASSQFQTPETQYF.

This clonotype has just a few counts. The chain is built from TRBV5-4 and TRBJ2-3; 11 nucleotides match TRBD2. Germline CDR1 is SGHNT and CDR2 is YYREEE (reference sequence). V trimming: 4 bases; J trimming: 6 bases; junction bases outside the gene matches: 13. The CDR3 length is 17 residues. The CDR3 loop is CASSQSGLAGGLDTQYF. The CDR3 DNA reads TGTGCCAGCAGCCAATCCGGATTAGCGGGGGGGCTGGATACGCAGTATTTT.

This clonotype was seen repeatedly, ten times or more. The rearrangement uses TRBV20-1 and TRBJ2-3, with TRBD1 identical over 8 bases. The germline gives CDR1 DFQATT, CDR2 SNEGSKA (reference sequence). After removal of 3 bases from V and 6 bases from J, the junction contained 11 bases not matched to a gene. This CDR3 comprises 15 residues. The CDR3 here is CSASLDRVFTDTQYF. CDR3 sequence (DNA): TGCAGTGCTAGTTTGGACAGGGTTTTCACGGATACGCAGTATTTT.

This clonotype was seen at least ten times. The chain employs TRBV29-1 and TRBJ1-1, with D perhaps matching TRBD1 (6 bases). The ends were cut back, 6 bases at V and 1 base at J, with 18 bases in the middle. The CDR3 is 15 residues long. Germline V lookup: CDR1 SQVTM, CDR2 ANQGSEA. DNA for the CDR3: TGCAGCGTGAAACCCACCGGGACACAGAACACTGAAGCTTTCTTT. Protein: CSVKPTGTQNTEAFF.

This clonotype was detected ten times or more. The CDR3 DNA follows: TGTGCCAGCCTAGAGGGGTCCTACAATGAGCAGTTCTTC. This encodes CASLEGSYNEQFF. V and J are TRBV7-2 and TRBJ2-1; D may match TRBD1 or TRBD2 (5 bases each). Trimming took off 8 bases at V and 1 base at J, with 9 bases between the two ends. Germline V CDR1 and CDR2: SGHTA, FQGNSA. This CDR3 is 13 amino acids long.

The chain uses TRBV6-2 or TRBV6-3 and TRBJ2-7; D assignment may be TRBD1 or TRBD2 (5 bases each). This CDR3 comprises 14 residues. Per germline, CDR1 MNHEY and CDR2 SVGEGT. Trimming shortened V by 6 bases and J by 2 bases, and 14 bases separated the two germline ends. CDR3 bases: TGTGCCAGCAGCCACGGAGGCAGGGCCTACGAGCAGTACTTC. Translating gives CASSHGGRAYEQYF.

Ten or more counts support this clonotype. This CDR3 reads CASSQYGLSSGNTIYF. The CDR3 nucleotides read TGCGCCAGCAGCCAATACGGACTGTCCTCTGGAAACACCATATATTTT. The rearrangement uses TRBV4-3 and TRBJ1-3; D ambiguous. Trimming took 2 bases from V and 0 from J, leaving 11 bases between them. The CDR3 loop spans 16 amino acids. Looked up from germline, CDR1 is LGHNA and CDR2 is YSLEER.

In this sample, this clonotype turned up many times. The CDR3 sequence is CASSPAGTNTEAFF. CDR3 in DNA: TGTGCCAGCTCACCAGCAGGGACGAACACTGAAGCTTTCTTT. V usage is TRBV18 and J usage is TRBJ1-1; a possible D gene is TRBD1 (5 bases). Deletions cut 2 bases from V and 1 base from J, with 8 bases between. The CDR3 runs to 14 residues. Germline V gene sequence: CDR1 KGHSH, CDR2 LQKENI.

This clonotype occurred a few times. The rearrangement links TRBV11-2 to TRBJ1-1, with D perhaps matching TRBD1 (5 bases). The CDR3 totals 15 residues. Per germline, CDR1 SGHAT and CDR2 FQNNGV. Deletions cut 1 base from V and 0 bases from J, with 9 bases between. DNA of the CDR3: TGTGCCAGCAGCTTAGCCGGGACTCTGAACACTGAAGCTTTCTTT. Translation: CASSLAGTLNTEAFF.

This clonotype was picked up many times. The genes are TRBV12-3 or TRBV12-4 and TRBJ1-5; no clear D. The CDR3 runs 12 residues. Between the trimmed V and J ends, which lost 6 bases and 2 bases, there was a span of 5 bases. CDR3 sequence (DNA): TGTGCCAGCAGCCGGGGCAATCAGCCCCAGCATTTT. Its translation: CASSRGNQPQHF.

This clonotype showed up many times. V gene TRBV7-8 combines with J gene TRBJ2-1; weak D call: TRBD2 (6 bases). The V and J ends lost 9 bases and 7 bases respectively, with 22 bases between them. This CDR3 is built from 15 residues. Germline loops: CDR1 SGHVS, CDR2 FQNEAQ. The CDR3 DNA is TGTGCCAGTTCTCGACGGGGGTCTCCTGTTAATGAGCAGTTCTTC. Amino acids: CASSRRGSPVNEQFF.

This clonotype was detected ten times or more. The V gene is TRBV7-9, the J gene TRBJ1-2; 7 positions match TRBD1. This CDR3 has 14 residues. Germline values: CDR1 SEHNR, CDR2 FQNEAQ (reference sequence). V lost 4 bases to trimming and J lost 5 bases; unmatched junction nucleotides: 7. The CDR3 reads CASSYEDRTYGYTF. In DNA, the CDR3 is TGTGCCAGCAGCTACGAGGACAGGACTTATGGCTACACCTTC.

This clonotype was detected many times. The chain combines TRBV27 with TRBJ2-2, with D hard to call. Per germline, CDR1 MNHEY and CDR2 SMNVEV (reference sequence). The CDR3 covers 14 residues. The V gene lost 0 bases and the J gene lost 6 bases, with 8 bases spanning the gap. CDR3 coding DNA: TGTGCCAGCAGTTTATCAGATGCGGCCGGGGAGCTGTTTTTT. The encoded protein is CASSLSDAAGELFF.

This clonotype appeared many times. The chain uses TRBV7-2 and TRBJ1-5; 9 bases are shared with TRBD1. Trimming at V came to 1 base and at J to 9 bases, leaving 4 bases not matched to a gene. From germline, CDR1 is SGHTA and CDR2 FQGNSA. The CDR3 loop spans 14 amino acids. The CDR3 is CASSLVQGAWPQHF. CDR3 DNA: TGTGCCAGCAGCTTAGTACAGGGGGCTTGGCCCCAGCATTTT.

This clonotype showed up many times. This chain links TRBV12-3 or TRBV12-4 with TRBJ2-5, with 12 positions matching TRBD2. Germline trimming cut 7 bases from V and 7 bases from J; bases unmatched to any gene: 10. The CDR3 runs to 15 residues. The CDR3 region has the DNA TGTGCCAGCATCGATCAGACTAGCGGGGGCCTGACCCAGTACTTC. Translating gives CASIDQTSGGLTQYF.